The source of this T cell receptor beta chain is a study of OX40 agonist ivuxolimab in advanced cancers. Study-level information: Patients' therapy was ivuxolimab, an antibody that acts as an agonist of OX40 (CD134).

The study's findings and limits: Low levels of normalized T-cell clonal expansion also appeared in some nonresponders.

V shed 1 base and J shed 7 bases, with 13 bases lying between them. CDR1 is MNHEY, CDR2 SVGAGI, per germline. The CDR3 is 14 amino acids. The repertoire was sequenced with immunoSEQ multiplex PCR; TCRdb's copy has only in-frame clones and lacks some. The data contain some 45,000 clones, about 86% of them singletons. This clone was seen more than once but under ten times. The antigen remains undetermined. Patients were ineligible given autoimmune disease history or systemic immunosuppression. V and J are TRBV6-5 and TRBJ1-1; tentatively, D is TRBD1 (6 bases). The receptor's source is an adult with an advanced solid tumor such as melanoma, head and neck, liver or kidney cancer. The input for sequencing was CD4+ or CD8+ T cells sorted from blood, taken in a trial of the OX40 agonist ivuxolimab. CDR3 residues: CASSYWGGADEAFF. CDR3 DNA sequence: TGTGCCAGCAGTTACTGGGGGGGGGCCGATGAAGCTTTCTTT.